Shown below are 16 T cell receptor beta chains from a single sample sequenced in a study of cytotoxic CD8 clonotypes in ibrutinib-treated CLL. Data came from immunoSEQ multiplex PCR; TCRdb stores just in-frame clones and leaves some out. There are some 15,000 clones in the sample; about 61% occur only once, and about an eighth lies in the top ten. The sample was PBMCs, taken before ibrutinib treatment. These receptors all stem from a human donor with chronic lymphocytic leukemia.

In its sample, this clone was seen once. V gene TRBV7-9 combines with J gene TRBJ2-3; no clear D. V was cut by 3 bases and J by 5 bases, with 12 bases left in between. The CDR3 covers 14 residues. The germline V gene encodes CDR1 SEHNR and CDR2 FQNEAQ (reference sequence). The CDR3, as DNA: TGTGCCAGCAGCTTGAGTGGGATGGGAGATACGCAGTATTTT. This codes for CASSLSGMGDTQYF. The whole variable domain, filled in from reference TRBV7-9 and TRBJ2-3, reads DTGVSQNPRHKITKRGQNVTFRCDPISEHNRLYWYRQTLGQGPEFLTYFQNEAQLEKSRLLSDRFSAERPKGSFSTLEIQRTEQGDSAMYLCASSLSGMGDTQYFGPGTRLTVL.

A few counts support this clone. CDR3 nucleotides: TGTGCCAGCAGCGTAGGATCCGGGACTAAAGGGGAGACCCAGTACTTC. Its protein product is CASSVGSGTKGETQYF. The rearrangement uses TRBV9 and TRBJ2-5; TRBD2 agrees at 7 bases. Germline lookup yields CDR1 SGDLS and CDR2 YYNGEE. This CDR3 has 16 amino acids. V dropped 0 bases and J dropped 5; count of bases not matched to a gene: 10.

The rearrangement joins TRBV28 to TRBJ2-1, with 13 positions matching TRBD2. After removal of 4 bases from V and 7 bases from J, the junction contained 10 bases not matched to a gene. The CDR3 is made up of 17 amino acids. In germline, CDR1 is MDHEN, CDR2 SYDVKM. The CDR3 DNA reads as TGTGCCAGCAGTTCCCTACGGACTAGCGGGAGAGGAAATGAGCAGTTCTTC. Protein: CASSSLRTSGRGNEQFF.

For this clone: The junction departs from the called germline gene at one end, perhaps through a read error. The chain recombines TRBV5-1 with TRBJ1-6; no reliable D call. From germline, CDR1 is SGHRS and CDR2 YFSETQ. The CDR3 consists of 13 residues. DNA for the CDR3: TGTGCCAGCAGCCCGGCCCTTGGTACACCCCTCCACTTT. It translates to CASSPALGTPLHF.

This clone has more than one count but fewer than ten. The chain employs TRBV27 and TRBJ1-2; D may be TRBD1 (5 bases). Germline V CDR1 and CDR2: MNHEY, SMNVEV (reference sequence). This CDR3 contains 14 residues. Trimming cost V 6 bases and J 4 bases, with 15 bases left between them. The CDR3 here is CASSPRGGVYGYTF. CDR3 nucleotide sequence: TGTGCCAGCAGCCCCCGGGGAGGGGTCTATGGCTACACCTTC.

The chain recombines TRBV7-8 with TRBJ1-5; TRBD1 aligns across 8 bases. Germline CDR1 is SGHVS and CDR2 is FQNEAQ. V trimming: 0 bases; J trimming: 2 bases; junction bases outside the gene matches: 3. The CDR3 runs to 16 residues. CDR3 amino acids: CASSLAQGAGNQPQHF. The DNA for the CDR3 is TGTGCCAGCAGCTTAGCCCAGGGGGCCGGCAATCAGCCCCAGCATTTT.

This chain connects TRBV19 to TRBJ2-1; TRBD1 matches at 10 bases. V lost 6 bases to trimming and J lost 10 bases; unmatched junction nucleotides: 15. This CDR3 has 16 residues. Germline CDR1 LNHDA, CDR2 SQIVND (reference sequence). The CDR3 reads CASRPPGQGRYGEQFF. Here the CDR3 DNA reads TGTGCCAGTAGGCCCCCGGGACAGGGGCGGTACGGGGAGCAGTTCTTC.

The chain combines TRBV28 with TRBJ2-7; no clear D. The CDR3 is 13 residues long. Germline CDR1 and CDR2: MDHEN and SYDVKM. Trimming removed 5 bases from V and 6 bases from J, with 14 bases in between. The CDR3 protein is CASSPPDRGEQYF. CDR3 DNA: TGTGCCAGCAGTCCTCCGGACCGCGGCGAGCAGTACTTC.

This clone was seen more than once but under ten times. V gene TRBV28 combines with J gene TRBJ1-3; perhaps TRBD1 as D (5 bases). This CDR3 spans 15 amino acids. Germline loops: CDR1 MDHEN, CDR2 SYDVKM. The V end was cut by 2 bases, the J end by 0 bases, with 8 bases between. In nucleotides, the CDR3 is TGTGCCAGCAGTTTACAGGGAAGCTCTGGAAACACCATATATTTT. This sequence encodes CASSLQGSSGNTIYF.

The table lists this clone with a few counts. V and J are TRBV5-1 and TRBJ2-1, with D perhaps TRBD1 (6 bases). Germline CDR1 and CDR2: SGHRS and YFSETQ. The germline V and J ends were trimmed by 4 bases and 6 bases, with 20 bases remaining between them. The CDR3 covers 16 residues. CDR3 amino acids: CASSIRDRLSGNEQFF. CDR3 in DNA: TGCGCCAGCAGCATAAGAGACAGGTTGTCCGGCAATGAGCAGTTCTTC.

The chain is built from TRBV7-6 and TRBJ2-3, with a weak D call TRBD2 (5 bases). The CDR3 runs to 18 residues. V was clipped by 4 bases and J by 0 bases, with 20 bases between them. CDR1 and CDR2 (germline): SGHVS, FNYEAQ. Written as DNA, the CDR3 is TGTGCCAGCAGCTCCCACTGGTTTGGAGGCCCTAGCACAGATACGCAGTATTTT. Amino acids: CASSSHWFGGPSTDTQYF.

This clone was seen more than once but under ten times. This chain connects TRBV7-2 to TRBJ2-2, with a possible D match to TRBD2 (6 bases). V was shortened by 4 bases and J by 6 bases, with 15 bases between the two germline ends. CDR3 length: 15 residues. The germline V gene has CDR1 SGHTA and CDR2 FQGNSA. The CDR3 nucleotides are TGTGCCAGCAGCTGGGGAGGTTTAAGGGCCGGGGAGCTGTTTTTT. Translating gives CASSWGGLRAGELFF.

The J gene is TRBJ1-3, the V gene TRBV29-1, with D perhaps matching TRBD1 (6 bases). The CDR3 runs to 14 residues. Germline assignment: CDR1 SQVTM and CDR2 ANQGSEA. Trimming stripped 4 bases from V and 3 bases from J, with 13 bases between. CDR3 sequence reads: CSVVGGTIGNTIYF. CDR3 DNA: TGCAGCGTTGTAGGGGGTACTATTGGAAACACCATATATTTT.

V gene TRBV6-1 combines with J gene TRBJ2-3, with D uncertain. V lost 4 bases and J lost 5, with 7 bases in between. In germline, CDR1 is MNHNS, CDR2 SASEGT. The CDR3 contains 12 residues. For the CDR3, the DNA is TGTGCCAGCAGTGCACTATTAGATACGCAGTATTTT. Amino acids: CASSALLDTQYF.

The chain combines TRBV5-1 with TRBJ2-1, with D perhaps TRBD1 or TRBD2 (5 bases each). Germline V gives CDR1 SGHRS, CDR2 YFSETQ. This CDR3 region has 15 residues. Deletions cut 4 bases from V and 5 bases from J, with 16 bases between. In DNA, the CDR3 is TGCGCCAGCAGCCCCCGACAGCGGATGGACAATGAGCAGTTCTTC. This sequence encodes CASSPRQRMDNEQFF.

A few counts support this clone. This chain joins TRBV28 and TRBJ1-5; D remains unclear. The CDR3 length is 13 residues. CDR1 and CDR2 (germline): MDHEN, SYDVKM. V lost 5 bases and J lost 0, with 5 bases in between. Written as DNA, the CDR3 is TGTGCCAGCAGTACCCATAGCAATCAGCCCCAGCATTTT. Translation: CASSTHSNQPQHF.